This TCR beta chain comes out of a study of blood T cell repertoires in COVID-19. The CDR3 has 15 residues. Per the germline V gene, CDR1 is MGHDK and CDR2 is SYGVNS. The V gene lost 1 base and the J gene lost 1 base, with 10 bases spanning the gap. Only in-frame clones appear in the TCRdb table, and some are missing; sequencing was by immunoSEQ multiplex PCR. This sample has 400,000 or so clones, with approximately 92% found just once. V gene TRBV25-1 combines with J gene TRBJ2-5; tentative D call: TRBD1 (6 bases). Material for sequencing was PBMCs or T cells enriched from blood (not recorded which). The sequence derives from a man aged 30 to 39 who had recovered from COVID-19. In DNA form, the CDR3 reads TGTGCCAGCAGTGAATTGGACAGCCTCCAAGAGACCCAGTACTTC. Its protein is CASSELDSLQETQYF.